Here is one T cell receptor beta chain with its context. This entry belongs to a study of blood T cell repertoires in COVID-19. Study summary: From the United States, Italy and Spain came samples of acute and convalescent COVID-19. PBMCs, B-cell-depleted T cells, or T cells were the source of the cDNA or gDNA that made up the material.

CDR3 length: 15 residues. Between the trimmed V and J ends, which lost 4 bases and 2 bases, there was a span of 9 bases. Germline assignment: CDR1 LNHDA and CDR2 SQIVND (reference sequence). One Seattle source followed patients from active infection through their disease course. Study processing details: The authors estimated nucleated cell counts from reference gene primer amplification. TCRdb keeps only in-frame clones here, not all; method: immunoSEQ multiplex PCR. V and J calls and clone size are as listed in that table; D and trimming were resolved from the DNA. The sample consists of 50,000 to 65,000 clones, 72% of them appearing once.

This TCR was sampled from a woman aged 70 to 79 with COVID-19, enrolled during active disease. Material: peripheral blood. The genes are TRBV19 and TRBJ2-6; a weak D match, TRBD1 (5 bases). DNA for the CDR3: TGTGCCAGTAGTACCCAAGGGGCTGGGGCCAACGTCCTGACTTTC. Translation gives CASSTQGAGANVLTF.